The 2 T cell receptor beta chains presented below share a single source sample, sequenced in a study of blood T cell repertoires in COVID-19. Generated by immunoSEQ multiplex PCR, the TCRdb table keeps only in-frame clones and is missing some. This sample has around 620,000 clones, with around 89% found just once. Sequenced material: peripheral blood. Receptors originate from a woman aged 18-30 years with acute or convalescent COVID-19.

The CDR3 bases are TGTGCCAGCAGCTTGAGCGGGGGAGTCCAAGAGACCCAGTACTTC. Translated: CASSLSGGVQETQYF. The chain combines TRBV7-2 with TRBJ2-5, with 8 bases matching TRBD2. The CDR3 runs to 15 residues. The ends lost 3 bases at V and 1 base at J; junction bases unmatched: 4. Germline V gene sequence: CDR1 SGHTA, CDR2 FQGNSA.

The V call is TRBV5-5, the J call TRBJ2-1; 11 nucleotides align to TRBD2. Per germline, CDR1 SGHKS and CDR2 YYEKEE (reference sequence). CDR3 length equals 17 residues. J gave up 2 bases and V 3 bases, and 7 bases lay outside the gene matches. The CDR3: CASSSASGGTTYNEQFF. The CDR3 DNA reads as TGTGCCAGCAGCTCAGCTAGCGGGGGGACCACCTACAATGAGCAGTTCTTC.